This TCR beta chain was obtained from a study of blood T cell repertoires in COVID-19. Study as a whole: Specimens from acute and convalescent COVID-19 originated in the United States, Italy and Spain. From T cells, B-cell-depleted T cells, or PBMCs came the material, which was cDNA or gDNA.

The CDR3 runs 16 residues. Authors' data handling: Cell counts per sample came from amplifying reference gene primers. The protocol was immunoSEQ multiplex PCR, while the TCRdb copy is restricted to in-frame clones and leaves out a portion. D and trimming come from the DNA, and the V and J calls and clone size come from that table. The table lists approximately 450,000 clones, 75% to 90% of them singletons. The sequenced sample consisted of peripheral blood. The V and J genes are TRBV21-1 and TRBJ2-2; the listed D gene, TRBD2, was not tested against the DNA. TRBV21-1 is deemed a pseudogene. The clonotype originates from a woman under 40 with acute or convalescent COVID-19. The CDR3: CASSSSGGAITGELFF. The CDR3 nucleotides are TGTGCCAGCAGCAGTAGCGGGGGGGCGATCACCGGGGAGCTGTTTTTT.